Listed here are 29 T cell receptor beta chains from one sample, sequenced in a study of T cells in women clearing cervical HPV infection. TCRdb's table, derived via immunoSEQ multiplex PCR, lists solely in-frame clones and lacks some. The sample table includes tens of thousands of clones. The sample consisted of blood buffy coat. These receptors originate from a woman between 18 and 70 years old with a cervical HPV16 infection that either progressed to CIN3+ or cleared (not recorded which).

Partial CDR3 DNA: TGTGCCAGCAGCTTAGTTCGCGATAGCTCCTACGAG. Protein sequence: CASSLVRDSSYE. The CDR3 in its entirety is CASSLVRDSSYEQYF. The genes are TRBV7-2 and TRBJ2-7; no reliable D call. Read data end 3 residues before the CDR3 end; the end is taken from the germline J gene. The germline V gene encodes CDR1 SGHTA and CDR2 FQGNSA. V was trimmed by 1 base and J by 0 bases, leaving 10 bases between them. The CDR3 is 15 amino acids. Combining the CDR3 with reference TRBV7-2 and TRBJ2-7 gives the whole variable domain GAGVSQSPSNKVTEKGKDVELRCDPISGHTALYWYRQSLGQGLEFLIYFQGNSAPDKSGLPSDRFSAERTGGSVSTLTIQRTQQEDSAVYLCASSLVRDSSYEQYFGPGTRLTVT.

In the case of this clone: Read coverage stops 3 residues before the CDR3 terminus; the germline J gene supplies the remainder. J is TRBJ1-2 and V is TRBV10-3; 9 bases match TRBD1. CDR3 length equals 15 residues. CDR1 and CDR2 from the germline V gene are ENHRY and SYGVKD. V was clipped by 2 bases and J by 7 bases; unmatched bases: 8. CDR3 loop: CAISEGQGNYVGYTF. The DNA read from the CDR3 is TGTGCCATCAGTGAGGGACAGGGGAACTATGTTGGC.

The sequenced part of the CDR3 DNA is TGCAGTGTTGGGCGGGGGGGCTTCGATGAG. This sequence encodes CSVGRGGFDE. The CDR3 in full is CSVGRGGFDEQFF. The chain couples TRBV20-1 to TRBJ2-1; 9 bases line up with TRBD2. The CDR3 end is not reached by the read, which stops 3 residues before it; the germline J gene fills it in. CDR1 and CDR2 from the germline V gene are DFQATT and SNEGSKA (reference sequence). Trimming took 7 bases from V and 8 from J; bases not matched to a gene: 9. CDR3 length equals 13 residues.

A remark on this clone: The read halts 3 residues ahead of the CDR3 end, with the missing end drawn from the germline J gene. This chain uses TRBV30 with TRBJ2-1; the D gene is possibly TRBD2 (5 bases). Trimming removed 5 bases from V and 4 bases from J, with 6 bases in between. The CDR3 consists of 11 residues. Germline CDR1 is GTSNPN and CDR2 is SVGIG (reference sequence). The covered CDR3 bases are TGTGCCTGGGACTATTACAATGAG. Amino acid sequence: CAWDYYNE. The CDR3 as a whole reads CAWDYYNEQFF.

In the case of this clone: Read sequence stops 3 residues before the CDR3 end, and the germline J gene provides the missing end. The gene calls are TRBV20-1 and TRBJ2-1, with 7 bases fitting TRBD1. CDR1 is DFQATT and CDR2 is SNEGSKA in the germline V gene (reference sequence). CDR3 length: 15 residues. The junction had 4 bases not matched to a gene; V was cut back by 0 bases and J by 2 bases. The CDR3 DNA, read in part, is TGCAGTGCTAGAGACCCCGGGACAGCCTACAATGAG. This encodes CSARDPGTAYNE. The CDR3 in its entirety is CSARDPGTAYNEQFF.

A remark on this clone: The observed sequence ends 3 residues before the CDR3 terminus, with the missing tail filled in from the germline J gene. This chain links TRBV29-1 with TRBJ1-2; 8 bases are a match to TRBD1. This CDR3 contains 12 residues. Germline CDR1 SQVTM, CDR2 ANQGSEA. The CDR3 loop reads CSVGTGTDTYTF. The CDR3 DNA, read in part, is TGCAGCGTAGGGACAGGCACAGATACC. The full variable domain, rest sourced from reference TRBV29-1 and TRBJ1-2, is SAVISQKPSRDICQRGTSLTIQCQVDSQVTMMFWYRQQPGQSLTLIATANQGSEATYESGFVIDKFPISRPNLTFSTLTVSNMSPEDSSIYLCSVGTGTDTYTFGSGTRLTVV.

In regard to this clone: The read ends 3 residues early relative to the CDR3; the germline J gene fills the gap. The chain combines TRBV12-3 or TRBV12-4 with TRBJ2-4, with 7 bases identical to TRBD1. This CDR3 is 16 amino acids long. The V gene end was trimmed by 2 bases and the J gene end by 2 bases; junction bases not matched to a gene: 6. CDR3 protein: CASSLHRGQTKNIQYF. The CDR3 bases that were read are TGTGCCAGCAGTTTACATAGGGGGCAAACCAAAAACATT.

As for this clone: The read terminates 3 residues ahead of where the CDR3 ends, so the germline J gene completes it. V is TRBV20-1 and J is TRBJ2-3; the match to TRBD2 covers 7 bases. Germline CDR1 and CDR2: DFQATT and SNEGSKA (reference sequence). CDR3 length: 18 residues. The trim removed 5 bases at V and 3 bases at J, leaving 20 bases unmatched. The chain's CDR3 is CSALVPILAAFGTDTQYF. CDR3 DNA (partial): TGCAGTGCTCTGGTTCCCATCCTAGCGGCGTTTGGGACAGATACG.

This clone shows up as medium-sized by frequency. The sequenced fragment ends 3 residues before the CDR3 boundary, so the rest is inferred from the germline J gene. The chain employs TRBV20-1 and TRBJ2-3; 7 bases match TRBD1. Germline V lookup: CDR1 DFQATT, CDR2 SNEGSKA (reference sequence). Trimming removed 6 bases from V and 5 bases from J; junction bases left unmatched: 11. The CDR3 has 14 residues. CDR3 DNA, as far as it was read: TGCAGTGCAGAGACAGGGAGAGGGGGAGATACG. Protein sequence: CSAETGRGGDT. The CDR3 as a whole reads CSAETGRGGDTQYF.

Note on this clone: Coverage ceases 3 residues before the CDR3 finishes, and the germline J gene fills in the end. The V call is TRBV4-2, the J call TRBJ2-2; D assignment may be TRBD1 or TRBD2 (5 bases each). The V and J ends lost 1 base and 0 bases respectively, with 12 bases between them. The CDR3 runs to 17 residues. Germline CDR1 is LGHNA and CDR2 is YNFKEQ. CDR3 DNA, as far as it was read: TGTGCCAGCAGCCAAGTTTCGAGGGGCACGAACACCGGGGAG. Its translation is CASSQVSRGTNTGE. The CDR3 as a whole reads CASSQVSRGTNTGELFF.

Notes on this clone: The missing CDR3 end, 3 residues past where the read stops, is filled in from the germline J gene. The rearrangement joins TRBV19 to TRBJ2-1, with 7 bases matching TRBD1. Germline-derived CDR1 and CDR2 are LNHDA and SQIVND (reference sequence). CDR3 length: 14 amino acids. V was pared by 6 bases and J by 8 bases, with 10 bases of the junction left unmatched. This chain's CDR3 is CASRPTEGADEQFF. Partial CDR3 DNA: TGTGCCAGTAGGCCTACTGAGGGGGCTGATGAG.

Notes on this clone: The CDR3 extends 3 residues past the end of the read, so its final part is completed from the germline J gene. The rearrangement uses TRBV28 and TRBJ1-1; D may be TRBD1 (6 bases). V was clipped by 2 bases and J by 2 bases, with 9 bases between them. Germline loops: CDR1 MDHEN, CDR2 SYDVKM. The CDR3 has 14 amino acids. CDR3 DNA, as far as it was read: TGTGCCAGCAGTTTAAAGGGGGTAAACACTGAA. This encodes CASSLKGVNTE. The whole CDR3 region reads CASSLKGVNTEAFF. Full variable domain (missing parts from reference TRBV28 and TRBJ1-1): DVKVTQSSRYLVKRTGEKVFLECVQDMDHENMFWYRQDPGLGLRLIYFSYDVKMKEKGDIPEGYSVSREKKERFSLILESASTNQTSMYLCASSLKGVNTEAFFGQGTRLTVV.

Worth noting for this clone: One end of the junction fails to match germline, which may point to a read error. The read terminates 3 residues ahead of where the CDR3 ends, so the germline J gene completes it. The sample has other DNA sequences that encode this CDR3 too. This chain links TRBV18 with TRBJ1-3; 9 bases agree with TRBD1. CDR3 length: 17 residues. The V gene's germline CDR1 is KGHSH and CDR2 LQKENI. The covered CDR3 bases are TGTGCCAGCTCCGCCAGGGACAGGACAGGGGCTGGAAACACA. Its protein is CASSARDRTGAGNT. The full CDR3 protein is CASSARDRTGAGNTIYF.

Concerning this clone: The CDR3 goes on 3 residues after the read ends, and that part is filled in from the germline J gene. The genes are TRBV18 and TRBJ1-5; D possibly corresponds to TRBD1 (5 bases). V lost 2 bases and J lost 1, with 12 bases in between. Germline V lookup: CDR1 KGHSH, CDR2 LQKENI. The CDR3 contains 16 residues. The sequenced part of the CDR3 DNA is TGTGCCAGCTCACCATCGGTGACAGTCAGCAATCAGCCC. Its protein is CASSPSVTVSNQP. The entire CDR3 sequence reads CASSPSVTVSNQPQHF. Supplemented by reference TRBV18 and TRBJ1-5, the full variable domain reads NAGVMQNPRHLVRRRGQEARLRCSPMKGHSHVYWYRQLPEEGLKFMVYLQKENIIDESGMPKERFSAEFPKEGPSILRIQQVVRGDSAAYFCASSPSVTVSNQPQHFGDGTRLSIL.

Notes on this clone: The CDR3 end falls 3 residues outside the read, so it is completed with the germline J gene. The rearrangement uses TRBV18 and TRBJ1-2; D unclear. The germline V gene encodes CDR1 KGHSH and CDR2 LQKENI. The CDR3 consists of 14 residues. V lost 6 bases and J 1 base, leaving 12 bases between the germline ends. Partial CDR3 DNA: TGTGCCAGCTCCCCAGGCCCCGTTAACTATGGC. Encoded protein: CASSPGPVNYG. The whole CDR3 sequence is CASSPGPVNYGYTF.

About this clone itself: The read halts 3 residues ahead of the CDR3 end, with the missing end drawn from the germline J gene. J is TRBJ1-2 and V is TRBV4-1; no clear D gene. Per the germline V gene, CDR1 is MGHRA and CDR2 is YSYEKL. The V end lost 0 bases, the J end lost 2 bases, and 13 bases lay between the germline ends. This CDR3 region has 16 residues. The chain's CDR3 is CASSQDIGSLNYGYTF. The sequenced CDR3 bases are TGCGCCAGCAGCCAAGATATAGGGTCCCTCAACTATGGC.

In regard to this clone: Coverage ceases 3 residues before the CDR3 finishes, and the germline J gene fills in the end. The chain has TRBV12-3 or TRBV12-4 and TRBJ2-4; D gene unclear. This CDR3 region has 14 residues. Trimming removed 5 bases from V and 7 bases from J, with 15 bases in between. CDR3 bases read: TGTGCCAGCAGTGATCCCAGAATCGGGAACATT. This codes for CASSDPRIGNI. The CDR3 in its entirety is CASSDPRIGNIQYF.

A word on this clone: The observed sequence ends 3 residues before the CDR3 terminus, with the missing tail filled in from the germline J gene. V and J are TRBV9 and TRBJ2-3; TRBD2 agrees at 8 bases. There are 16 residues in the CDR3. Trimming removed 2 bases from V and 1 base from J; junction bases left unmatched: 6. Germline CDR1 reads SGDLS; CDR2 reads YYNGEE. CDR3 sequence reads: CASSVTGGAGTDTQYF. The sequenced CDR3 bases are TGTGCCAGCAGCGTTACCGGGGGGGCTGGCACAGATACG.

With regard to this clone: Read data end 3 residues before the CDR3 end; the end is taken from the germline J gene. J is TRBJ2-4 and V is TRBV7-9; 9 nucleotides agree with TRBD1. J gave up 9 bases and V 8 bases, and 5 bases lay outside the gene matches. CDR3 length: 12 residues. The germline V gene encodes CDR1 SEHNR and CDR2 FQNEAQ (reference sequence). The DNA read from the CDR3 is TGTGCCAGCTCAGACAGGGGGGGCATT. Its translation: CASSDRGGI. The whole CDR3 protein is CASSDRGGIQYF.

To note about this clone: The CDR3 end is not reached by the read, which stops 3 residues before it; the germline J gene fills it in. This rearrangement joins TRBV5-6 to TRBJ2-3; D is unclear. The CDR3 has 11 amino acids. Trimming pared 3 bases from V and 6 bases from J, leaving 5 bases between. Germline CDR1 reads SGHDT; CDR2 reads YYEEEE. The sequenced part of the CDR3 DNA is TGTGCCAGCAGCTCCCGGGATACG. This codes for CASSSRDT. The full CDR3 reads CASSSRDTQYF.

The CDR3: CASSLGFGGTDEQFF. The sequenced CDR3 bases are TGTGCCAGCAGCTTAGGTTTCGGGGGTACGGATGAG. This rearrangement joins TRBV11-3 to TRBJ2-1, with a tentative D call TRBD2 (6 bases). Coverage ceases 3 residues before the CDR3 finishes, and the germline J gene fills in the end. Germline V gene data show CDR1 as SGHNT and CDR2 as YENEEA. There are 15 residues in the CDR3. Trimming cost V 1 base and J 8 bases, with 15 bases left between them.

In the case of this clone: The sequence runs out 3 residues before the end of the CDR3; the remainder is reconstructed from the germline J gene. The gene calls are TRBV6-1 and TRBJ1-4; D is unclear. Germline V gene data show CDR1 as MNHNS and CDR2 as SASEGT. The CDR3 is made up of 16 amino acids. Deletions cut 1 base from V and 7 bases from J, with 16 bases between. The CDR3 sequence is CASSEVYPKTGEKLFF. The CDR3 bases that were read are TGTGCCAGCAGTGAAGTTTATCCCAAAACGGGTGAAAAA.

Concerning this clone: The sequenced fragment ends 3 residues before the CDR3 boundary, so the rest is inferred from the germline J gene. The chain links TRBV19 to TRBJ1-2, with TRBD1 as a possible D gene (5 bases). CDR3 length: 16 residues. Germline V lookup: CDR1 LNHDA, CDR2 SQIVND (reference sequence). The part of the CDR3 DNA that was read is TGTGCCAGTAGTGCATACCAGGGAAGTCGGGAGACCGGC. Protein sequence: CASSAYQGSRETG. The complete CDR3 protein is CASSAYQGSRETGYTF.

As regards this clone: Sequencing ends 3 residues short of the CDR3 end; the germline J gene provides the rest. This chain joins TRBV7-2 and TRBJ2-7; a possible D gene is TRBD1 (6 bases). This CDR3 region has 13 residues. The V and J ends lost 10 bases and 0 bases respectively, with 13 bases between them. Per germline, CDR1 SGHTA and CDR2 FQGNSA. CDR3 DNA, as far as it was read: TGTGCCATGTCATGGGGGCCCTCCTACGAG. The encoded protein is CAMSWGPSYE. The complete CDR3 reads CAMSWGPSYEQYF. Combining the CDR3 with reference TRBV7-2 and TRBJ2-7 gives the whole variable domain GAGVSQSPSNKVTEKGKDVELRCDPISGHTALYWYRQSLGQGLEFLIYFQGNSAPDKSGLPSDRFSAERTGGSVSTLTIQRTQQEDSAVYLCAMSWGPSYEQYFGPGTRLTVT.

As regards this clone: The CDR3 end falls 3 residues outside the read, so it is completed with the germline J gene. V usage is TRBV14 and J usage is TRBJ1-1, with D possibly being TRBD1 (5 bases). Germline V gene sequence: CDR1 SGHDN, CDR2 FVKESK. Trimming cost V 0 bases and J 1 base, with 12 bases left between them. This CDR3 is 16 amino acids long. The part of the CDR3 DNA that was read is TGTGCCAGCAGCCAAGATCGACCAGGGCCGAACACTGAA. Its translation is CASSQDRPGPNTE. The whole CDR3 protein reads CASSQDRPGPNTEAFF.

In the case of this clone: The read halts 3 residues ahead of the CDR3 end, with the missing end drawn from the germline J gene. V and J are TRBV19 and TRBJ1-5; D possibly corresponds to TRBD1 (5 bases). The germline CDR1 and CDR2 sequences are LNHDA and SQIVND (reference sequence). CDR3 length: 15 amino acids. The V gene lost 7 bases and the J gene lost 1 base, with 14 bases spanning the gap. The sequenced part of the CDR3 DNA is TGTGCCAGTAATACGGTCTCAGGGAGCAATCAGCCC. Translating gives CASNTVSGSNQP. The full CDR3 sequence reads CASNTVSGSNQPQHF. The variable domain in full, with the rest retrieved from reference TRBV19 and TRBJ1-5, is DGGITQSPKYLFRKEGQNVTLSCEQNLNHDAMYWYRQDPGQGLRLIYYSQIVNDFQKGDIAEGYSVSREKKESFPLTVTSAQKNPTAFYLCASNTVSGSNQPQHFGDGTRLSIL.

Comment on this clone: The read ends 3 residues before the CDR3 terminus; that terminus is restored from the germline J gene. This rearrangement joins TRBV7-9 to TRBJ1-1, with TRBD1 as a possible D gene (6 bases). V lost 5 bases and J 2 bases, leaving 15 bases between the germline ends. CDR1 SEHNR and CDR2 FQNEAQ come from the germline V gene (reference sequence). The CDR3 extends over 15 amino acids. The covered CDR3 bases are TGTGCCAGCAGCCCGGGCTACAGGGCTAACACTGAA. This gives the protein CASSPGYRANTE. The entire CDR3 is CASSPGYRANTEAFF.

As concerns this clone: The read is 3 residues too short to cover the CDR3 end, so that end is filled in from the germline J gene. The chain is built from TRBV28 and TRBJ2-5; 7 nucleotides line up with TRBD2. Germline lookup yields CDR1 MDHEN and CDR2 SYDVKM. The CDR3 extends over 14 amino acids. The V segment lost 5 bases and the J segment 1 base; nucleotides outside the gene matches: 4. The part of the CDR3 DNA that was read is TGTGCCAGCAGTAAAGCGGGGACCCAAGAGACC. This sequence encodes CASSKAGTQET. The full CDR3 sequence reads CASSKAGTQETQYF.

With regard to this clone: The missing CDR3 end, 3 residues past where the read stops, is filled in from the germline J gene. The chain links TRBV7-2 to TRBJ1-5, with 8 nucleotides matching TRBD1. This CDR3 is built from 15 residues. The ends lost 1 base at V and 3 bases at J; junction bases unmatched: 2. In germline, CDR1 is SGHTA, CDR2 FQGNSA. CDR3 protein: CASSLGDRNNQPQHF. Incomplete CDR3 DNA: TGTGCCAGCAGCTTAGGGGACAGGAACAATCAGCCC.